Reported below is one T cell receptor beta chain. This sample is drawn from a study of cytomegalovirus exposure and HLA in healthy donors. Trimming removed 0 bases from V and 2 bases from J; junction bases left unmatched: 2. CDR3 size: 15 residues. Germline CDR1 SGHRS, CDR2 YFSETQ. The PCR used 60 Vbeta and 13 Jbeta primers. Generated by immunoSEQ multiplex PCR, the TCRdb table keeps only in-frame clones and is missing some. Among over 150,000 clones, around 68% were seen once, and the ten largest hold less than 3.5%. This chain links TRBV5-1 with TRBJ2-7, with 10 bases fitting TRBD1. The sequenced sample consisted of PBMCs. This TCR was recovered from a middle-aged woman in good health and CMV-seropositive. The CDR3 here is CASSLGTGGTYEQYF. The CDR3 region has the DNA TGCGCCAGCAGCTTGGGGACAGGGGGGACCTACGAGCAGTACTTC.